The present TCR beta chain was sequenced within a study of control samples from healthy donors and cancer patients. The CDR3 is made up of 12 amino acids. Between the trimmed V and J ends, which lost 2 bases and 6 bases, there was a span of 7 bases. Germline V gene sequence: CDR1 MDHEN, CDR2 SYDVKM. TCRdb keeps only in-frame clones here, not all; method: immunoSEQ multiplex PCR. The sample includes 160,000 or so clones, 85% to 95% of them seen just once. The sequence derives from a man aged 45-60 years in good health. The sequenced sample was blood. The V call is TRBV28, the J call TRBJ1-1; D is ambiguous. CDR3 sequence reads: CASSLNVAEAFF. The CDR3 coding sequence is TGTGCCAGCAGTTTAAACGTCGCTGAAGCTTTCTTT.